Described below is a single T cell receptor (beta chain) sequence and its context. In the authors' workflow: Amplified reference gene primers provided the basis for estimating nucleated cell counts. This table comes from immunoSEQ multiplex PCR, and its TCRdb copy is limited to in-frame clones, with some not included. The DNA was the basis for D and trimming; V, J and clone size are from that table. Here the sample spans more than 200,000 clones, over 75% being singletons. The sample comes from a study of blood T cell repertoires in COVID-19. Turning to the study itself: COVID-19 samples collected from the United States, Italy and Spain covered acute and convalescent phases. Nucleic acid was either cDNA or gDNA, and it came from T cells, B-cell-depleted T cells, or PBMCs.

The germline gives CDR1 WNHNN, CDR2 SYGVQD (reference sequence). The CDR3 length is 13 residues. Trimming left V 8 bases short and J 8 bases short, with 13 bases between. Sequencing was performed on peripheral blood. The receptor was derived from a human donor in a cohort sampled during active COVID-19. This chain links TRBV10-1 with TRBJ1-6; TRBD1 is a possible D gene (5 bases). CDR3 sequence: CASARASDSPLHF. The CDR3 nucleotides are TGCGCCAGCGCCAGGGCCTCGGATTCACCCCTCCACTTT.